Each of the 17 T cell receptor beta chains below was sequenced from the same sample in a study of CD8 T cells in ankylosing spondylitis. TCRdb itself ran the 5' RACE reads through MiXCR, one entry per CDR3 protein. The sample contains under 950,000 distinct CDR3 sequences, about 20% of which appear only once. For these TCRs, the target antigens are not known. Regarding the study as a whole: In ankylosing spondylitis blood, a motif of seven or eight highly homologous TCR beta variants appeared characteristic.

The sequenced sample consisted of blood, either unsorted or a sorted T cell fraction (not recorded which). Receptors were obtained from a male donor with ankylosing spondylitis.

V and J are TRBV19 and TRBJ1-1; 9 bases match TRBD1. J lost 3 bases, V lost 4 bases, and 12 bases had no gene match. CDR3 size: 17 residues. Germline V gene sequence: CDR1 LNHDA, CDR2 SQIVND (reference sequence). The CDR3 sequence: CASSNWTGVLLDTEAFF. In DNA, the CDR3 is TGTGCCAGTAGTAACTGGACAGGGGTTCTATTGGACACTGAAGCTTTCTTT.

The gene calls are TRBV9 and TRBJ2-4, with a tentative D call TRBD1 (7 bases). The ends were cut back, 4 bases at V and 9 bases at J, with 14 bases in the middle. This CDR3 spans 13 amino acids. Germline V gene data show CDR1 as SGDLS and CDR2 as YYNGEE. The CDR3 protein is CASSQGGWAIQYF. Here the CDR3 DNA reads TGTGCCAGCAGCCAGGGGGGCTGGGCCATTCAGTACTTC.

The chain couples TRBV11-2 to TRBJ1-6; D gene unclear. This CDR3 is 12 amino acids long. The germline V and J ends were trimmed by 0 bases and 9 bases, with 3 bases remaining between them. The germline V gene encodes CDR1 SGHAT and CDR2 FQNNGV. This chain's CDR3 is CASSLESSPLHF. In DNA form, the CDR3 reads TGTGCCAGCAGCTTAGAGAGTTCACCCCTCCACTTT.

The sample holds many counts of this clonotype. This sequence joins TRBV7-9 and TRBJ1-5; D remains ambiguous. With 3 bases removed from V and 5 bases from J, the gap between germline ends came to 5 bases. CDR3 length: 12 amino acids. Looked up from germline, CDR1 is SEHNR and CDR2 is FQNEAQ (reference sequence). CDR3 nucleotide sequence: TGTGCCAGCAGCTTTTCCGATCAGCCCCAGCATTTT. Its protein product is CASSFSDQPQHF.

This clonotype has only a few counts. The chain is built from TRBV29-1 and TRBJ2-7; D ambiguous. The CDR3 contains 11 residues. Deletions cut 6 bases from V and 7 bases from J, with 13 bases between. Germline CDR1 is SQVTM and CDR2 is ANQGSEA. The CDR3 spells CSVQETREQYF. The CDR3 DNA reads as TGCAGCGTCCAGGAAACCCGGGAGCAGTACTTC.

This clonotype turned up a few times. The rearrangement uses TRBV5-4 and TRBJ2-7; TRBD1 matches 8 bases. V trimming: 0 bases; J trimming: 6 bases; junction bases outside the gene matches: 2. Germline V CDR1 and CDR2: SGHNT, YYREEE (reference sequence). CDR3 length: 13 amino acids. CDR3 protein: CASSLDRGIEQYF. CDR3 nucleotides: TGTGCCAGCAGCTTGGACAGGGGGATCGAGCAGTACTTC. Supplemented by reference TRBV5-4 and TRBJ2-7, the full variable domain reads ETGVTQSPTHLIKTRGQQVTLRCSSQSGHNTVSWYQQALGQGPQFIFQYYREEENGRGNFPPRFSGLQFPNYSSELNVNALELDDSALYLCASSLDRGIEQYFGPGTRLTVT.

DNA for the CDR3: TGTGCCAGCAGCTTAGCAGGGACGGGCGAGCAGTACTTC. Encoded protein: CASSLAGTGEQYF. The chain combines TRBV7-6 with TRBJ2-7; either TRBD1 or TRBD2 may fit D (5 bases each). The CDR3 spans 13 residues. CDR1 and CDR2 from the germline V gene are SGHVS and FNYEAQ. Trimming pared 0 bases from V and 6 bases from J, leaving 9 bases between.

The V and J genes are TRBV4-3 and TRBJ2-4; either TRBD1 or TRBD2 may supply D (6 bases each). Germline lookup yields CDR1 LGHNA and CDR2 YSLEER. Trimming removed 0 bases at V and 0 bases at J, with 12 bases between. The CDR3 runs 17 residues. The CDR3 DNA sequence: TGCGCCAGCAGCCAAGAAGGGGGGCGCGGAGCCAAAAACATTCAGTACTTC. Protein: CASSQEGGRGAKNIQYF.

As for this clonotype: This may be a read error: a much more frequent sequence differs by one nucleotide. The chain has TRBV6-2 or TRBV6-3 and TRBJ2-7; D is undetermined. V was cut by 2 bases and J by 3 bases, with 5 bases left in between. CDR3 length: 12 amino acids. Germline values: CDR1 MNHEY, CDR2 SVGEGT. CDR3 region: CASSYDNYEQYF. CDR3 in DNA: TGTGCCAGCAGTTACGACAACTACGAGCAGTACTTC.

The table lists this clonotype with many counts. The CDR3 DNA follows: TGTGCCAGCAGTCCCGGCCTGGCTAGCGGCCAAGAGACCCAGTACTTC. It yields the protein CASSPGLASGQETQYF. The chain links TRBV5-5 to TRBJ2-5, with 7 bases aligning to TRBD2. This CDR3 spans 16 amino acids. V lost 5 bases to trimming and J lost 1 base; unmatched junction nucleotides: 11. Germline V gives CDR1 SGHKS, CDR2 YYEKEE (reference sequence).

This chain links TRBV7-2 with TRBJ1-2; D is perhaps TRBD1 (5 bases). CDR1 is SGHTA, CDR2 FQGNSA, per germline. V lost 1 base, J lost 3 bases, and 9 bases lay in between. This CDR3 contains 14 residues. CDR3 nucleotides: TGTGCCAGCAGCTTAGTAAAAGGGGACTATGGCTACACCTTC. The encoded protein is CASSLVKGDYGYTF.

This clonotype was counted a few times. The genes are TRBV6-6 and TRBJ2-7; the D is unclear. The CDR3 loop spans 12 amino acids. Germline V lookup: CDR1 MNHNY, CDR2 SVGAGI (reference sequence). V dropped 9 bases and J dropped 2 bases, with 11 bases sitting between them. CDR3 bases: TGTGCCAGTTCCAGGTCGGCCTACGAGCAGTACTTC. It translates to CASSRSAYEQYF.

The chain combines TRBV9 with TRBJ1-2, with TRBD1 matching over 7 bases. The CDR3 runs 14 residues. Germline CDR1 is SGDLS and CDR2 is YYNGEE. Losses at the gene ends were 5 bases for V and 2 bases for J; bases not matched to a gene: 6. CDR3 loop: CASRKTGINYGYTF. The CDR3 bases are TGTGCCAGCAGGAAGACAGGGATAAACTATGGCTACACCTTC.

This clonotype was seen a handful of times. This sequence joins TRBV3-1 and TRBJ2-1; 10 bases agree with TRBD2. With V trimmed by 0 bases and J by 6 bases, 5 bases remained unmatched. There are 16 residues in the CDR3. Germline values: CDR1 LGHDT, CDR2 YNNKEL (reference sequence). The CDR3 loop is CASSQDRAGGRNEQFF. The DNA of the CDR3 is TGTGCCAGCAGCCAAGATCGAGCGGGGGGGCGCAATGAGCAGTTCTTC.

This clonotype came up a few times. CDR3 residues: CAISGVGTRETQYF. Written as DNA, the CDR3 is TGTGCCATCAGTGGAGTAGGGACTCGGGAGACCCAGTACTTC. This chain uses TRBV10-3 with TRBJ2-5; D might be TRBD2 (6 bases). The CDR3 covers 14 residues. Germline CDR1 and CDR2: ENHRY and SYGVKD. The V gene lost 4 bases and the J gene lost 5 bases, with 14 bases spanning the gap.

The CDR3 coding sequence is TGTGCCAGCAGTCTCAGGGAATACAATGAGCAGTTCTTC. Protein sequence: CASSLREYNEQFF. The chain recombines TRBV12-3 or TRBV12-4 with TRBJ2-1; perhaps TRBD1 as D (5 bases). The CDR3 runs 13 residues. V gave up 5 bases and J gave up 4 bases, with 9 bases separating them.

The chain joins TRBV10-3 to TRBJ2-7; D gene unclear. This CDR3 has 14 residues. Trimming took off 3 bases at V and 3 bases at J, with 12 bases between the two ends. The germline V gene has CDR1 ENHRY and CDR2 SYGVKD. The CDR3 reads CAISDAFRYYEQYF. In DNA form, the CDR3 reads TGTGCCATCAGTGACGCTTTCAGGTACTACGAGCAGTACTTC.